A single sample is the source of the 18 T cell receptor beta chains below, sequenced in a study of T cells in Graves' hyperthyroidism and ophthalmopathy. Researchers took RNA transcripts and amplified the TCR beta CDR3 regions from them. In the first-round RT-PCR of the TCR CDR3, the HTBI primer set was used. TCRdb passed the multiplex PCR reads through MiXCR, listing each CDR3 protein once. The sample consists of a few hundred thousand distinct CDR3 sequences, roughly 14% of them appearing once. Sequencing input: blood. The receptors come from a young man with Graves' hyperthyroidism that later progressed to Graves' ophthalmopathy.

This clonotype has a handful of counts. The chain links TRBV5-6 to TRBJ1-1; D uncertain. The V gene's germline CDR1 is SGHDT and CDR2 YYEEEE. The CDR3 runs 14 residues. V lost 4 bases, J lost 1 base, and 11 bases lay in between. The CDR3 loop reads CASSVRATNTEAFF. In DNA, the CDR3 is TGTGCCAGCAGCGTCCGGGCCACGAACACTGAAGCTTTCTTT. The entire variable domain, with the rest obtained from reference TRBV5-6 and TRBJ1-1, is as follows: DAGVTQSPTHLIKTRGQQVTLRCSPKSGHDTVSWYQQALGQGPQFIFQYYEEEERQRGNFPDRFSGHQFPNYSSELNVNALLLGDSALYLCASSVRATNTEAFFGQGTRLTVV.

This clonotype was seen ten or more times. The CDR3, as DNA: TGTGCCATCAGTGAGTGGAAGACAGGGCACACTGAAGCTTTCTTT. Its protein is CAISEWKTGHTEAFF. The chain has TRBV10-3 and TRBJ1-1; 7 nucleotides line up with TRBD1. Losses at the gene ends were 1 base for V and 3 bases for J; bases not matched to a gene: 5. The CDR3 extends over 15 amino acids. The germline V gene has CDR1 ENHRY and CDR2 SYGVKD.

This clonotype was detected many times. The chain has TRBV28 and TRBJ1-4; possible D gene TRBD1, 6 bases. Germline V gene lookup returns CDR1 MDHEN and CDR2 SYDVKM. The CDR3 length is 14 residues. V shed 4 bases and J shed 8 bases, with 14 bases lying between them. CDR3 sequence (DNA): TGTGCCAGCAGTTGGGGGGGCGCAAAGGAAAAACTGTTTTTT. Translation gives CASSWGGAKEKLFF.

The chain links TRBV4-1 to TRBJ1-3; D not resolved. Germline CDR1 and CDR2: MGHRA and YSYEKL. This CDR3 has 18 amino acids. Trimming stripped 3 bases from V and 0 bases from J, with 18 bases between. The CDR3 loop reads CASSHPSSGRTSGNTIYF. Written as DNA, the CDR3 is TGCGCCAGCAGCCACCCCAGTAGTGGGCGAACCTCTGGAAACACCATATATTTT.

The chain employs TRBV5-4 and TRBJ1-2; D is perhaps TRBD1 (6 bases). Looked up from germline, CDR1 is SGHNT and CDR2 is YYREEE (reference sequence). This CDR3 is built from 15 residues. Deletions cut 0 bases from V and 0 bases from J, with 9 bases between. The CDR3 sequence is CASSLEQGTNYGYTF. The CDR3 DNA sequence: TGTGCCAGCAGCTTGGAACAGGGAACTAACTATGGCTACACCTTC.

For this clonotype: The junction does not match germline at one end; this may be a read error. This chain connects TRBV20-1 to TRBJ2-3; 9 bases line up with TRBD2. CDR3 length: 16 residues. Germline loops: CDR1 DFQATT, CDR2 SNEGSKA (reference sequence). CDR3 residues: CGARGISGGSTDTQYF. CDR3 in DNA: TGCGGTGCTAGAGGAATTAGCGGGGGAAGCACAGATACGCAGTATTTT.

This clonotype was detected many times. The chain has TRBV20-1 and TRBJ1-4, with D perhaps TRBD1 (6 bases). The CDR3 is 14 residues long. Germline V gene lookup returns CDR1 DFQATT and CDR2 SNEGSKA (reference sequence). Trimming removed 3 bases from V and 8 bases from J, with 16 bases in between. As DNA, the CDR3 is TGCAGTGCTAGTCTGTTGGGACAAGAAGAAAAACTGTTTTTT. Translated: CSASLLGQEEKLFF.

A remark on this clonotype: Possible read error: a much larger clone is one base away. The V gene is TRBV2, the J gene TRBJ1-1, with TRBD1 matching 8 bases. V shed 3 bases, J shed 5 bases, and the junction held 8 bases outside the gene matches. The CDR3 is made up of 15 amino acids. Germline assignment: CDR1 SNHLY and CDR2 FYNNEI. Here the CDR3 reads CASSEDRVGKTEAFF. CDR3 sequence (DNA): TGTGCCAGCAGTGAGGACAGGGTGGGGAAGACTGAAGCTTTCTTT.

This clonotype was detected a few times. The V call is TRBV15, the J call TRBJ2-5; TRBD2 matches at 7 bases. V lost 0 bases and J lost 3; bases outside the gene matches: 1. CDR1 is LNHNV and CDR2 is YYDKDF in the germline V gene (reference sequence). This CDR3 has 14 residues. The CDR3, as DNA: TGTGCCACCAGCAGAGAGGGGGGGAAAGAGACCCAGTACTTC. This translates into CATSREGGKETQYF. The full variable domain, rest sourced from reference TRBV15 and TRBJ2-5, is DAMVIQNPRYQVTQFGKPVTLSCSQTLNHNVMYWYQQKSSQAPKLLFHYYDKDFNNEADTPDNFQSRRPNTSFCFLDIRSPGLGDTAMYLCATSREGGKETQYFGPGTRLLVL.

In its sample, this clonotype was seen many times. This chain joins TRBV4-1 and TRBJ2-7; TRBD1 is a possible D gene (6 bases). Trimming took off 1 base at V and 3 bases at J, with 13 bases between the two ends. The CDR3 runs 15 residues. CDR1 is MGHRA and CDR2 is YSYEKL in the germline V gene. The DNA for the CDR3 is TGCGCCAGCAGCCAAGTGAAACAGGGTAACTACGAGCAGTACTTC. It is translated as CASSQVKQGNYEQYF.

The rearrangement uses TRBV2 and TRBJ2-7; D possibly corresponds to TRBD1 (6 bases). V dropped 10 bases and J dropped 0 bases, with 13 bases sitting between them. The CDR3 runs to 13 residues. CDR1 SNHLY and CDR2 FYNNEI come from the germline V gene. The CDR3 bases are TGTGCCACCATTGCGACAGGCTCCTACGAGCAGTACTTC. As protein: CATIATGSYEQYF.

This clonotype was recorded many times. The chain combines TRBV28 with TRBJ2-2; 10 nucleotides line up with TRBD1. J gave up 4 bases and V 6 bases, and 14 bases lay outside the gene matches. CDR3 size: 18 residues. Germline lookup yields CDR1 MDHEN and CDR2 SYDVKM. This CDR3 is CASSPGPGDRGTTGELFF. CDR3 nucleotide sequence: TGTGCCAGCAGCCCTGGCCCAGGGGACAGGGGTACCACCGGGGAGCTGTTTTTT.

This clonotype was detected many times. The chain carries TRBV7-9 and TRBJ2-7, with D possibly TRBD1 on 6 matching bases. With 4 bases removed from V and 5 bases from J, the gap between germline ends came to 15 bases. The germline V gene encodes CDR1 SEHNR and CDR2 FQNEAQ (reference sequence). The CDR3 sequence is 14 residues long. The CDR3 protein is CASSSQTGWDEQYF. In DNA form, the CDR3 reads TGTGCCAGCAGCTCCCAGACAGGCTGGGACGAGCAGTACTTC.

As concerns this clonotype: A much larger clone sits a single nucleotide away, making a read error possible. J is TRBJ1-5 and V is TRBV9; D gene unclear. Trimming removed 0 bases from V and 6 bases from J, with 13 bases in between. From germline, CDR1 is SGDLS and CDR2 YYNGEE. The CDR3 is 15 amino acids. The CDR3 DNA reads TGTGCCAGCAGCGTAGGCGTAGGGCCCAGTCAGCCCCAGCATTTT. This sequence encodes CASSVGVGPSQPQHF. Supplemented by reference TRBV9 and TRBJ1-5, the full variable domain reads DSGVTQTPKHLITATGQRVTLRCSPRSGDLSVYWYQQSLDQGLQFLIQYYNGEERAKGNILERFSAQQFPDLHSELNLSSLELGDSALYFCASSVGVGPSQPQHFGDGTRLSIL.

This clonotype was picked up many times. The V and J genes are TRBV11-1 and TRBJ2-3, with 7 bases fitting TRBD1. V lost 1 base, J lost 1 base, and 8 bases stayed unmatched. The CDR3 extends over 17 amino acids. Per the germline V gene, CDR1 is SGHAT and CDR2 is FQDESV (reference sequence). The CDR3 bases are TGTGCCAGCAGCTTAGGATTCCAGGGGGTTGGCACAGATACGCAGTATTTT. As protein: CASSLGFQGVGTDTQYF. Variable domain in full (rest from reference TRBV11-1 and TRBJ2-3): EAEVAQSPRYKITEKSQAVAFWCDPISGHATLYWYRQILGQGPELLVQFQDESVVDDSQLPKDRFSAERLKGVDSTLKIQPAELGDSAMYLCASSLGFQGVGTDTQYFGPGTRLTVL.

This chain connects TRBV20-1 to TRBJ2-7, with 7 nucleotides matching TRBD1. The V gene end was trimmed by 3 bases and the J gene end by 2 bases; junction bases not matched to a gene: 7. CDR1 and CDR2 from the germline V gene are DFQATT and SNEGSKA (reference sequence). This CDR3 is 14 amino acids long. The chain's CDR3 is CSARVDRAPYEQYF. The CDR3 nucleotides read TGCAGTGCTAGGGTCGACAGGGCTCCCTACGAGCAGTACTTC.

This clonotype was counted many times. This chain links TRBV5-1 with TRBJ1-1; perhaps TRBD1 as D (5 bases). V gave up 4 bases and J gave up 3 bases, with 13 bases separating them. The CDR3 extends over 14 amino acids. The germline CDR1 and CDR2 sequences are SGHRS and YFSETQ. The CDR3 region has the DNA TGCGCCAGCAGCGTTGGGATGGGGGACACTGAAGCTTTCTTT. Its protein product is CASSVGMGDTEAFF.

This clonotype was seen repeatedly, ten times or more. The J gene is TRBJ2-2, the V gene TRBV13, with TRBD1 identical over 10 bases. CDR1 and CDR2 from the germline V gene are PRHDT and FYEKMQ (reference sequence). V dropped 5 bases and J dropped 4; count of bases not matched to a gene: 10. The CDR3 spans 17 residues. Here the CDR3 reads CASSPELDRGSTGELFF. The CDR3 bases are TGTGCCAGCAGCCCCGAGTTGGACAGGGGGAGCACCGGGGAGCTGTTTTTT.